This T cell receptor beta chain was sequenced in a study of T cells after yellow fever vaccination. Study context: Fractions of limited cellularity were prepared by means of SMART-Seq v4 Ultra Low Input.

TCRdb called the 5' RACE reads again in MiXCR, with one record for every CDR3 protein. The repertoire holds hundreds of thousands of distinct CDR3 sequences, with under 20% as singletons. The CDR3 has 13 amino acids. From germline, CDR1 is SGHTA and CDR2 FQGNSA. V was cut by 3 bases and J by 4 bases, with 8 bases left in between. This clonotype showed up just a few times. The clonotype originates from a man aged 18 to 30 who received the YFV17D yellow fever vaccine. J is TRBJ2-3 and V is TRBV7-2, with no clear D. The sample in question was PBMCs, obtained before the yellow fever booster vaccination. CDR3 nucleotides: TGTGCCAGCAGCTTTATTCGGTCAGATACGCAGTATTTT. Protein: CASSFIRSDTQYF.